This T cell receptor beta chain was found in a study of cytomegalovirus exposure and HLA in healthy donors. Study-level information: Among the 300 to 500 donors who were genotyped, approximately 83% fell in the genetic ancestry cluster that is associated with self-reported Caucasian donors.

Overall study results and limits: Later on, a genetic analysis was performed. It linked a missense variant in DCLRE1C with V- and J-gene trimming of TCR beta.

V lost 7 bases and J 0 bases, leaving 7 bases between the germline ends. The CDR3 sequence is 13 residues long. The V gene's germline CDR1 is SNHLY and CDR2 FYNNEI. Vbeta (60) and Jbeta (13) primers were used in the PCR. Per the original data handling: There were tens of millions of unique TCR beta chains by a later count, and about 12 million of them were shared. Measured with immunoSEQ multiplex PCR; TCRdb has only the in-frame clones, and not every one. V, J and clone size reflect that table, while D and trimming were determined from the DNA. The sample holds under 150,000 clones, approximately 80% seen once. Details on this clone: The antigen is undetermined.

The chain couples TRBV2 to TRBJ1-5; no firm D call. The sequence was collected from a woman aged 40 to 50 in good health and CMV-seropositive. Source material: PBMCs. The CDR3 spells CASTGNSNQPQHF. CDR3 coding DNA: TGTGCCAGCACAGGCAATAGCAATCAGCCCCAGCATTTT. Full variable domain (rest looked up from reference TRBV2 and TRBJ1-5): EPEVTQTPSHQVTQMGQEVILRCVPISNHLYFYWYRQILGQKVEFLVSFYNNEISEKSEIFDDQFSVERPDGSNFTLKIRSTKLEDSAMYFCASTGNSNQPQHFGDGTRLSIL.